These 2 T cell receptor beta chains originate from one sample sequenced in a study of shared clonotypes between healthy human individuals. Produced via immunoSEQ multiplex PCR; TCRdb's table is partial and in-frame only. The data show 950,000 to 1,100,000 clones, with 65% to 75% seen just once and nearly 1.5% held by the top ten. Material for sequencing was memory CD4+ T cells sorted from blood. Subset noted: CD45RA-negative fraction. These receptors were taken from a man aged 18 to 30 in good health.

This clone appeared a single time. The gene calls are TRBV6-5 and TRBJ1-3; TRBD1 matches at 7 bases. J gave up 2 bases and V 5 bases, and 3 bases lay outside the gene matches. The length of the CDR3 is 14 residues. Per germline, CDR1 MNHEY and CDR2 SVGAGI. The CDR3 DNA reads as TGTGCCAGCAGTCGAGGGGGCCCTGGAAACACCATATATTTT. Its protein is CASSRGGPGNTIYF.

The rearrangement links TRBV19 to TRBJ2-4; 8 bases fit TRBD1. The CDR3 extends over 16 amino acids. V lost 7 bases to trimming and J lost 8 bases; unmatched junction nucleotides: 16. Germline CDR1 and CDR2: LNHDA and SQIVND (reference sequence). The CDR3, as DNA: TGTGCCAGTAAAGAAAGTGGGTACAGGGGGATGGACATTCAGTACTTC. Translating it yields CASKESGYRGMDIQYF.